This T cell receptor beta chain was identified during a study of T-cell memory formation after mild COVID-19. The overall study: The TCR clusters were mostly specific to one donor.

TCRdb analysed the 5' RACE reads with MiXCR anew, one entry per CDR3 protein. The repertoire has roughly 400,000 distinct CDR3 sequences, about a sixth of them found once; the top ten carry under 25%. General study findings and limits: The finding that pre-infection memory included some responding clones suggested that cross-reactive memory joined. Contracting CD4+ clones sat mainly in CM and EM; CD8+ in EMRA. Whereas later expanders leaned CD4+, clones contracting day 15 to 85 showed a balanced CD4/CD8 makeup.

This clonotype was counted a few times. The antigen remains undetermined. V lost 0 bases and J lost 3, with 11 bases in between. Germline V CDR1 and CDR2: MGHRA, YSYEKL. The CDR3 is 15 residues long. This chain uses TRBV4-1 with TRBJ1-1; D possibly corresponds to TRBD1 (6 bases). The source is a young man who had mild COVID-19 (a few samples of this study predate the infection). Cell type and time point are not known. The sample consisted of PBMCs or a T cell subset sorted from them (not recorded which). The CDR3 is CASSQDGGADTEAFF. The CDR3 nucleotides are TGCGCCAGCAGCCAAGATGGGGGGGCAGACACTGAAGCTTTCTTT.